Presented here are 26 T cell receptor beta chains from one specimen sequenced in a study of neurological immune-mediated disorders. TCRdb recomputed calls from the 5' RACE reads with MiXCR, one row per CDR3 protein. The data hold tens of thousands of distinct CDR3 sequences, with 10% to 13% observed a single time. Sequenced material: PBMCs. These TCRs come from a young woman with HTLV-1-associated myelopathy (HAM/TSP).

The sample holds many counts of this clonotype. This chain uses TRBV12-3 or TRBV12-4 with TRBJ1-2; 8 bases agree with TRBD1. V dropped 3 bases and J dropped 4; count of bases not matched to a gene: 7. This CDR3 comprises 15 residues. The DNA for the CDR3 is TGTGCCAGCAGTTTGGGCAGGGGGCATATCTATGGCTACACCTTC. This encodes CASSLGRGHIYGYTF.

In its sample, this clonotype was seen many times. This chain links TRBV20-1 with TRBJ1-3; D uncertain. This CDR3 is 11 amino acids long. The germline V gene encodes CDR1 DFQATT and CDR2 SNEGSKA (reference sequence). Trimming shortened V by 3 bases and J by 7 bases, and 7 bases separated the two germline ends. This CDR3 is CSASFGNTIYF. The CDR3 coding sequence is TGCAGTGCTAGTTTTGGGAACACCATATATTTT.

This clonotype was counted ten times or more. This chain links TRBV7-9 with TRBJ1-2; 8 positions agree with TRBD1. Looked up from germline, CDR1 is SEHNR and CDR2 is FQNEAQ (reference sequence). The CDR3 runs to 14 residues. Germline trimming cut 5 bases from V and 4 bases from J; bases unmatched to any gene: 6. Written as DNA, the CDR3 is TGTGCCAGCAGCCTTGTCAGGGGGCGCTATGGCTACACCTTC. Translation gives CASSLVRGRYGYTF.

This clonotype was observed many times. This chain connects TRBV18 to TRBJ1-1; TRBD1 aligns across 10 bases. Germline V lookup: CDR1 KGHSH, CDR2 LQKENI. After removal of 5 bases from V and 3 bases from J, the junction contained 0 bases not matched to a gene. The CDR3 sequence is 13 residues long. CDR3 nucleotides: TGTGCCAGCTCAGGGACAGGGGACACTGAAGCTTTCTTT. This gives the protein CASSGTGDTEAFF.

This clonotype is medium-sized (0.01 to 0.1%). The chain employs TRBV5-5 and TRBJ1-2, with 8 positions matching TRBD1. This CDR3 region has 15 residues. V lost 0 bases and J lost 8; bases outside the gene matches: 9. From germline, CDR1 is SGHKS and CDR2 YYEKEE (reference sequence). The CDR3 region has the DNA TGTGCCAGCAGCTTGGTTACAGGGGGGATCAGCGGCTACACCTTC. This gives the protein CASSLVTGGISGYTF.

In its sample, this clonotype was seen many times. V usage is TRBV27 and J usage is TRBJ2-1, with 9 bases identical to TRBD2. The CDR3 consists of 15 residues. Germline V lookup: CDR1 MNHEY, CDR2 SMNVEV (reference sequence). V lost 3 bases to trimming and J lost 9 bases; unmatched junction nucleotides: 9. The CDR3 protein is CASSFGGGAVSEQFF. CDR3 in DNA: TGTGCCAGCAGTTTTGGCGGGGGGGCCGTCAGTGAGCAGTTCTTC.

The sample holds many counts of this clonotype. This sequence joins TRBV20-1 and TRBJ2-1; 9 bases agree with TRBD1. Per the germline V gene, CDR1 is DFQATT and CDR2 is SNEGSKA (reference sequence). The CDR3 length is 12 residues. Trimming took 8 bases from V and 6 from J; bases not matched to a gene: 5. DNA for the CDR3: TGCAGTCCGGGACAGGGACGCAATGAGCAGTTCTTC. This encodes CSPGQGRNEQFF.

This clonotype was found a few times. The genes are TRBV9 and TRBJ2-7; D remains ambiguous. Germline CDR1 and CDR2: SGDLS and YYNGEE. The CDR3 is made up of 14 amino acids. V was trimmed by 0 bases and J by 2 bases, leaving 9 bases between them. In DNA form, the CDR3 reads TGTGCCAGCAGCGTAGGCCCGGATACCTACGAGCAGTACTTC. Residues: CASSVGPDTYEQYF.

This clonotype was observed at least ten times. The chain recombines TRBV12-3 or TRBV12-4 with TRBJ1-1, with D hard to call. The CDR3 covers 14 residues. Deletions cut 3 bases from V and 3 bases from J, with 11 bases between. CDR3 sequence reads: CASSFSGFDTEAFF. The CDR3 DNA follows: TGTGCCAGCAGTTTTTCCGGCTTTGACACTGAAGCTTTCTTT.

At least ten counts were recorded for this clonotype. The chain uses TRBV20-1 and TRBJ1-4; maybe TRBD1 (5 bases). Trimming cost V 5 bases and J 5 bases, with 24 bases left between them. Germline CDR1 reads DFQATT; CDR2 reads SNEGSKA (reference sequence). The CDR3 is 17 amino acids. The CDR3 sequence is CSAAPRSGSASNEKLFF. CDR3 coding DNA: TGCAGTGCTGCCCCCCGGTCAGGGAGCGCTTCGAATGAAAAACTGTTTTTT.

As for this clonotype: With a much larger clone just one base away, this may be a read error. The chain combines TRBV20-1 with TRBJ1-2; D ambiguous. CDR1 and CDR2 (germline): DFQATT, SNEGSKA (reference sequence). There are 14 residues in the CDR3. CDR3 in amino acids: CSASRVKGFYGFTF. For the CDR3, the DNA is TGCAGTGCTAGTAGGGTTAAAGGGTTCTATGGCTTCACCTTC.

This clonotype was seen repeatedly, ten times or more. A much larger clone differs from this one at a single base, so this may be a read error. The CDR3 coding sequence is TGCACCAGCAGCTCATCGGGACAGAACGGCTACACCTTC. As protein: CTSSSSGQNGYTF. The J gene is TRBJ1-2, the V gene TRBV5-1; 7 nucleotides align to TRBD1. CDR1 and CDR2 from the germline V gene are SGHRS and YFSETQ. This CDR3 has 13 amino acids.

The chain links TRBV6-6 to TRBJ1-1, with D unclear. From germline, CDR1 is MNHNY and CDR2 SVGAGI (reference sequence). Deletions cut 6 bases from V and 1 base from J, with 12 bases between. CDR3 size: 14 residues. The CDR3 here is CASSPQAANTEAFF. The CDR3 region has the DNA TGTGCCAGCAGCCCCCAAGCCGCGAACACTGAAGCTTTCTTT.

This chain joins TRBV3-1 and TRBJ2-7, with D unclear. The V gene's germline CDR1 is LGHDT and CDR2 YNNKEL (reference sequence). The CDR3 runs 14 residues. The V gene lost 5 bases and the J gene lost 3 bases, with 14 bases spanning the gap. The CDR3 spells CASSSPWCNYEQYF. The CDR3 DNA sequence: TGTGCCAGCAGCTCTCCCTGGTGCAACTACGAGCAGTACTTC.

This clonotype was detected many times. V usage is TRBV5-5 and J usage is TRBJ2-1, with D maybe TRBD2 (6 bases). This CDR3 contains 15 residues. V was clipped by 0 bases and J by 6 bases, with 13 bases between them. CDR1 and CDR2 (germline): SGHKS, YYEKEE (reference sequence). The CDR3 bases are TGTGCCAGCAGCTTGGCACTAGCCCTCCCCAATGAGCAGTTCTTC. Its translation: CASSLALALPNEQFF.

This clonotype was counted at least ten times. The gene calls are TRBV7-2 and TRBJ2-1, with 12 nucleotides matching TRBD2. With V trimmed by 2 bases and J by 7 bases, 6 bases remained unmatched. The CDR3 spans 16 residues. Germline-derived CDR1 and CDR2 are SGHTA and FQGNSA. CDR3 coding DNA: TGTGCCAGCAGCTTACTAGCGGGGGGGCAGGAAAATGAGCAGTTCTTC. Translated, it gives CASSLLAGGQENEQFF.

The rearrangement links TRBV20-1 to TRBJ2-3; D perhaps matches TRBD2 (6 bases). There are 14 residues in the CDR3. Looked up from germline, CDR1 is DFQATT and CDR2 is SNEGSKA (reference sequence). Trimming removed 5 bases from V and 5 bases from J, with 17 bases in between. CDR3: CSAAAAGPIDTQYF. CDR3 DNA sequence: TGCAGTGCTGCGGCGGCGGGGCCTATAGATACGCAGTATTTT.

In its sample, this clonotype is medium-sized. The chain combines TRBV20-1 with TRBJ1-6; 7 positions agree with TRBD1. This CDR3 region has 14 residues. Per germline, CDR1 DFQATT and CDR2 SNEGSKA (reference sequence). J lost 8 bases, V lost 6 bases, and 10 bases had no gene match. CDR3 DNA sequence: TGCAGTGCCCAAACAGGGACAGTACATTCACCCCTCCACTTT. Protein product: CSAQTGTVHSPLHF.

Many counts were recorded for this clonotype. This sequence joins TRBV20-1 and TRBJ2-3; no firm D call. This CDR3 spans 12 amino acids. The V end was cut by 7 bases, the J end by 6 bases, with 14 bases between. Germline V gene data show CDR1 as DFQATT and CDR2 as SNEGSKA (reference sequence). The chain's CDR3 is CSVPLLGDTQYF. DNA for the CDR3: TGCAGTGTTCCCCTGCTGGGGGATACGCAGTATTTT.

The sample holds many counts of this clonotype. The rearrangement uses TRBV12-3 or TRBV12-4 and TRBJ1-5, with unresolved D. V dropped 2 bases and J dropped 0 bases, with 5 bases sitting between them. The CDR3 is 14 amino acids. This CDR3 reads CASSLSYSNQPQHF. In nucleotides, the CDR3 is TGTGCCAGCAGTTTAAGTTATAGCAATCAGCCCCAGCATTTT.

This clonotype was found many times. The chain couples TRBV2 to TRBJ2-3; 10 bases fit TRBD1. The germline V gene has CDR1 SNHLY and CDR2 FYNNEI. This CDR3 contains 15 residues. Unmatched junction bases numbered 10, after V lost 9 bases and J lost 4 bases. The DNA for the CDR3 is TGTGCCAGTTCCCCGGGACAGGGGACCGCAGATACGCAGTATTTT. Its protein is CASSPGQGTADTQYF.

This clonotype ranks as medium-sized (0.01 to 0.1%). The chain couples TRBV20-1 to TRBJ2-7; D is ambiguous. CDR1 is DFQATT, CDR2 SNEGSKA, per germline (reference sequence). The CDR3 runs to 14 residues. The V and J ends lost 0 bases and 3 bases respectively, with 12 bases between them. CDR3 coding DNA: TGCAGTGCTAGAGATTATCAGTCCAGCTACGAGCAGTACTTC. Its protein is CSARDYQSSYEQYF.

This clonotype was seen repeatedly, ten times or more. The V gene is TRBV3-1, the J gene TRBJ2-3; TRBD2 aligns across 10 bases. The ends lost 1 base at V and 7 bases at J; junction bases unmatched: 8. CDR1 is LGHDT and CDR2 is YNNKEL in the germline V gene (reference sequence). The CDR3 runs to 16 residues. CDR3 in DNA: TGTGCCAGCAGCCAAGCGGCTAGCGGGGGATCGAATACGCAGTATTTT. Translating gives CASSQAASGGSNTQYF.

At least ten counts were recorded for this clonotype. The rearrangement links TRBV5-1 to TRBJ2-7, with 8 bases fitting TRBD1. The germline gives CDR1 SGHRS, CDR2 YFSETQ. The CDR3 consists of 16 residues. V lost 0 bases to trimming and J lost 5 bases; unmatched junction nucleotides: 10. Written as DNA, the CDR3 is TGCGCCAGCAGCTTGGGGACAGGGAAGGTTTTCGACGAGCAGTACTTC. This gives the protein CASSLGTGKVFDEQYF.

This clonotype has ten or more counts. The gene calls are TRBV20-1 and TRBJ1-5; 7 bases match TRBD1. In germline, CDR1 is DFQATT, CDR2 SNEGSKA (reference sequence). CDR3 length equals 14 residues. V shed 4 bases, J shed 2 bases, and the junction held 5 bases outside the gene matches. The CDR3 sequence: CSATTGAGNQPQHF. CDR3 coding DNA: TGCAGTGCTACCACAGGGGCGGGCAATCAGCCCCAGCATTTT.

This clonotype was seen ten or more times. This chain joins TRBV20-1 and TRBJ2-3; possible D gene TRBD2, 5 bases. There are 14 residues in the CDR3. Germline values: CDR1 DFQATT, CDR2 SNEGSKA (reference sequence). V dropped 5 bases and J dropped 3 bases, with 15 bases sitting between them. The CDR3 coding sequence is TGCAGTGCTGGCTGGGCCGGGGAGACAGATACGCAGTATTTT. Its protein is CSAGWAGETDTQYF.